The 20 T cell receptor beta chains below come from one sample, sequenced in a study of shared clonotypes between healthy human individuals (TCRdb year 2020). The library was prepared using the immunoSEQ multiplex PCR assay. In TCRdb, the immuneACCESS table is reduced to in-frame sequences with V and J assigned. These tables do not hold every clone; where another copy was compared, an unresolved V gene accounts for under half, and the others remain unexplained. Present in this sample are about 690,000 clones, 90% of which were seen just once. The top ten hold 30% to 35% of the sample. The sample was memory CD8+ T cells from PBMCs. The cell subset or site tag for this specimen amounts to: CD45RO+ cells pooled with CCR7-negative TemRA cells. These receptors were collected from a man between 18 and 29 years old in good health. Some clones in this sample may be carry-over from other donors' samples.

This clone has just a few counts. CDR3 amino acids: CATSPHTQPLDGYTF. CDR3 DNA sequence: TGTGCCACCTCTCCCCACACACAGCCGCTCGACGGCTACACCTTC. V gene TRBV15 combines with J gene TRBJ1-2, with no clear D. Germline V gene data show CDR1 as LNHNV and CDR2 as YYDKDF (reference sequence). The ends were cut back, 8 bases at V and 8 bases at J, with 24 bases in the middle. CDR3 length: 15 amino acids.

The genes are TRBV20-1 and TRBJ1-1; no clear D. The CDR3 loop spans 9 amino acids. V lost 8 bases and J lost 7, with 8 bases in between. Germline CDR1 DFQATT, CDR2 SNEGSKA (reference sequence). CDR3 nucleotide sequence: TGCAGTACCAGGCTTGAAGCTTTCTTT. It translates to CSTRLEAFF.

The rearrangement joins TRBV28 to TRBJ1-1; no clear D gene. V lost 1 base to trimming and J lost 4 bases, with 7 bases between them. This CDR3 is built from 13 residues. Germline lookup yields CDR1 MDHEN and CDR2 SYDVKM. The CDR3 protein is CASSLYTGTEAFF. In DNA, the CDR3 is TGTGCCAGCAGTTTATATACCGGCACTGAAGCTTTCTTT.

The V and J genes are TRBV9 and TRBJ1-1; D call uncertain. Germline CDR1 reads SGDLS; CDR2 reads YYNGEE. Between the trimmed V and J ends, which lost 5 bases and 6 bases, there was a span of 20 bases. This CDR3 is 15 amino acids long. The CDR3 DNA sequence: TGTGCCAGCAGTCCTATACGCGAGGGCTTTCCTGAAGCTTTCTTT. It yields the protein CASSPIREGFPEAFF.

As concerns this clone: Since no conserved phenylalanine or tryptophan closes the CDR3, a read error is the likely cause. The DNA is left out, because the CDR3 cannot be placed on it with certainty; the CDR3 is given as TCRdb lists it. The rearrangement links TRBV7-8 to TRBJ2-3. Looked up from germline, CDR1 is SGHVS and CDR2 is FQNEAQ. Inclusive of both ends, the CDR3 amounts to 11 amino acids. CDR3 region: CASSLVGFWDG.

This sequence joins TRBV27 and TRBJ1-1; D gene ambiguous. This CDR3 contains 16 residues. Germline values: CDR1 MNHEY, CDR2 SMNVEV (reference sequence). Between the trimmed V and J ends, which lost 7 bases and 3 bases, there was a span of 21 bases. CDR3 amino acids: CASTPAGAASDTEAFF. Written as DNA, the CDR3 is TGTGCCAGCACCCCTGCCGGTGCGGCGTCCGACACTGAAGCTTTCTTT.

The chain combines TRBV11-1 with TRBJ2-7; D unclear. There are 13 residues in the CDR3. Per the germline V gene, CDR1 is SGHAT and CDR2 is FQDESV (reference sequence). Trimming removed 3 bases at V and 4 bases at J, with 10 bases between. In DNA form, the CDR3 reads TGTGCCAGCAGCTTTGGGCGGAAATACGAGCAGTACTTC. It translates to CASSFGRKYEQYF.

The chain has TRBV4-3 and TRBJ2-7, with 7 bases fitting TRBD1. Looked up from germline, CDR1 is LGHNA and CDR2 is YSLEER. The CDR3 has 15 residues. J gave up 1 base and V 0 bases, and 3 bases lay outside the gene matches. CDR3 amino acids: CASSQERGPSYEQYF. The CDR3 nucleotides are TGCGCCAGCAGCCAAGAAAGGGGGCCGTCCTACGAGCAGTACTTC.

The genes are TRBV29-1 and TRBJ2-3, with 7 bases matching TRBD2. Trimming took 7 bases from V and 5 from J; bases not matched to a gene: 15. Germline lookup yields CDR1 SQVTM and CDR2 ANQGSEA. This CDR3 region has 15 residues. CDR3 sequence: CSARLDGRTEDTQYF. The CDR3 DNA reads TGCAGCGCCCGATTGGACGGGAGGACTGAAGATACGCAGTATTTT.

This chain uses TRBV6-1 with TRBJ2-7; 11 bases are shared with TRBD2. This CDR3 comprises 17 residues. In germline, CDR1 is MNHNS, CDR2 SASEGT. The junction had 12 bases not matched to a gene; V was cut back by 6 bases and J by 2 bases. The CDR3: CASRETSLAGEAYEQYF. CDR3 DNA sequence: TGTGCCAGCAGGGAAACGTCACTAGCGGGAGAGGCCTACGAGCAGTACTTC.

The chain carries TRBV18 and TRBJ2-3; perhaps D is TRBD1 or TRBD2 (5 bases each). The germline V gene has CDR1 KGHSH and CDR2 LQKENI. The CDR3 loop spans 16 amino acids. With 4 bases removed from V and 2 bases from J, the gap between germline ends came to 16 bases. The CDR3 loop reads CASSLWKRGLTDTQYF. The CDR3 DNA sequence: TGTGCCAGCTCACTTTGGAAACGGGGCCTCACAGATACGCAGTATTTT.

The chain combines TRBV6-5 with TRBJ2-2; a weak D match, TRBD2 (6 bases). The germline CDR1 and CDR2 sequences are MNHEY and SVGAGI. The V end lost 6 bases, the J end lost 3 bases, and 11 bases lay between the germline ends. The CDR3 is 14 amino acids. The chain's CDR3 is CASRDRLDTGELFF. The CDR3 region has the DNA TGTGCCAGCAGGGACCGACTAGACACCGGGGAGCTGTTTTTT.

The chain is built from TRBV7-9 and TRBJ2-7, with TRBD1 matching 9 bases. With 0 bases clipped from V and 7 bases from J, the junction kept 10 bases outside the gene matches. CDR1 is SEHNR and CDR2 is FQNEAQ in the germline V gene (reference sequence). The CDR3 extends over 16 amino acids. CDR3 coding DNA: TGTGCCAGCAGCTTAGCGGGGACAGGGCTCCCAGAAGAGCAGTACTTC. Residues: CASSLAGTGLPEEQYF.

Comments on this clone: The conserved closing phenylalanine or tryptophan is absent in this CDR3, likely reflecting a read error. The V call is TRBV7-9, the J call TRBJ1-2; D call uncertain. Germline assignment: CDR1 SEHNR and CDR2 FQNEAQ (reference sequence). V lost 8 bases and J lost 4, with 23 bases in between. The CDR3 is made up of 16 amino acids. This CDR3 reads CASDERKGAEGYGYTL. DNA of the CDR3: TGTGCCAGCGACGAGCGTAAGGGCGCCGAGGGCTATGGCTACACCCTC.

The chain links TRBV16 to TRBJ1-2; D gene uncertain. Germline assignment: CDR1 KGHSY and CDR2 FQNENV. This CDR3 has 14 amino acids. Trimming left V 0 bases short and J 4 bases short, with 9 bases between. DNA for the CDR3: TGTGCCAGCAGCCAATCATCGGTAGGCTATGGCTACACCTTC. This codes for CASSQSSVGYGYTF. The variable domain in full, completed from reference TRBV16 and TRBJ1-2, reads GEEVAQTPKHLVRGEGQKAKLYCAPIKGHSYVFWYQQVLKNEFKFLISFQNENVFDETGMPKERFSAKCLPNSPCSLEIQATKLEDSAVYFCASSQSSVGYGYTFGSGTRLTVV.

V gene TRBV25-1 combines with J gene TRBJ2-5, with 7 bases identical to TRBD1. The end of the DNA is better explained by TRBJ2-7, so the J call may be wrong. This CDR3 has 12 residues. The V gene's germline CDR1 is MGHDK and CDR2 SYGVNS. CDR3 protein: CASGTGEHEQYF. For the CDR3, the DNA is TGTGCCAGCGGAACAGGGGAGCACGAGCAGTACTTC.

This chain joins TRBV10-3 and TRBJ2-7, with D tentatively TRBD2 (7 bases). CDR1 is ENHRY and CDR2 is SYGVKD in the germline V gene. Trimming removed 10 bases at V and 2 bases at J, with 15 bases between. The CDR3 has 13 amino acids. The CDR3 bases are TGTGCCACCAGCGGGACATCAACCTACGAGCAGTACTTC. Its protein is CATSGTSTYEQYF.

The chain carries TRBV9 and TRBJ2-7; D is perhaps TRBD2 (5 bases). Trimming removed 3 bases from V and 1 base from J, with 11 bases in between. CDR3 length: 14 amino acids. Germline V gene data show CDR1 as SGDLS and CDR2 as YYNGEE. CDR3 protein: CASSEEGSSYEQYF. The CDR3 DNA is TGTGCCAGCAGCGAAGAGGGCTCTTCCTACGAGCAGTACTTC.

The chain joins TRBV27 to TRBJ2-5, with 9 bases lining up with TRBD1. V lost 6 bases and J lost 1; bases outside the gene matches: 9. The CDR3 covers 16 residues. Germline V gene lookup returns CDR1 MNHEY and CDR2 SMNVEV (reference sequence). The CDR3 DNA follows: TGTGCCAGCAGCCGCGCCGGGACAGGGCCCCAAGAGACCCAGTACTTC. Protein: CASSRAGTGPQETQYF.

J is TRBJ2-1 and V is TRBV27; TRBD2 aligns across 10 bases. Trimming cost V 3 bases and J 5 bases; bases outside gene matches: 7. CDR1 is MNHEY, CDR2 SMNVEV, per germline (reference sequence). The CDR3 runs 16 residues. The DNA of the CDR3 is TGTGCCAGCAGTTTCCTAGGGACTAGCGTAAACAATGAGCAGTTCTTC. This translates into CASSFLGTSVNNEQFF.